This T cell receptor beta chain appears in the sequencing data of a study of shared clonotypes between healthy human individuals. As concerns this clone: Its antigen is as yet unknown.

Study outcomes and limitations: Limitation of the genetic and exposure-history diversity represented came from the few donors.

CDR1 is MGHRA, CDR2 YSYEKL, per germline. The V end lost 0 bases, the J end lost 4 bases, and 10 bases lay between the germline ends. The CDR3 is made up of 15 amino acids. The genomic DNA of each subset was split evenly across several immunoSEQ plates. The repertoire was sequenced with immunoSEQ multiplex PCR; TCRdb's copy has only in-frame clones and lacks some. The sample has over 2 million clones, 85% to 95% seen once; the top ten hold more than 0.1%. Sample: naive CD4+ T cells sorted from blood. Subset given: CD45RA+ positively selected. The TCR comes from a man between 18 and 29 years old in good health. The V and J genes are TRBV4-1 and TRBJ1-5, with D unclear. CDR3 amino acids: CASSQESTANQPQHF. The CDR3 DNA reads TGCGCCAGCAGCCAAGAATCGACCGCTAATCAGCCCCAGCATTTT.